This T cell receptor (beta chain) was identified in a study of blood T cell repertoires in COVID-19. Overall study: Spain, Italy and the United States supplied samples that represented acute and convalescent COVID-19. PBMCs, B-cell-depleted T cells, or T cells provided the cDNA or gDNA that made up the material.

The V gene lost 1 base and the J gene lost 7 bases, with 11 bases spanning the gap. The CDR3 totals 15 residues. CDR1 and CDR2 from the germline V gene are SGHVS and FQNEAQ. Original analysis: Researchers report that nucleated cell counts were estimated from reference gene primer amplification. The method was immunoSEQ multiplex PCR; TCRdb's version includes in-frame clones alone and lacks a portion of them. V and J calls and clone size are copied from that table; D and trimming were computed from the DNA. The table records roughly 260,000 clones, 86% of them present only once. The receptor's source is a man aged 40-49 years who had recovered from COVID-19. The chain uses TRBV7-8 and TRBJ1-6; D gene uncertain. The sample taken for sequencing was peripheral blood. This CDR3 is CASSLEAGLNSPLHF. The CDR3 DNA sequence: TGTGCCAGCAGCTTAGAGGCCGGACTAAATTCACCCCTCCACTTT.